This T cell receptor (beta chain) was captured in a study of cytomegalovirus exposure and HLA in healthy donors. General study results and limits: The study designated 164 TCR beta chains cytomegalovirus-associated. Follow-up analysis later connected one missense variant in DCLRE1C with trimming of TCR beta V- and J-genes. Researchers reportedly found TCR beta sequences accurately predicted most subjects' HLA-A and HLA-B alleles.

V lost 5 bases to trimming and J lost 2 bases, with 12 bases between them. CDR1 is SGHTA and CDR2 is FQGTGA in the germline V gene. The CDR3 is 14 amino acids. The PCR used 60 Vbeta and 13 Jbeta primers. Profiled with immunoSEQ multiplex PCR; TCRdb holds only in-frame clones, not every one. There are some 200,000 clones in the sample; over 65% occur only once, and 0.63% lies in the top ten. On this clone: Its antigen is unknown.

The V gene is TRBV7-3, the J gene TRBJ1-2; D might be TRBD1 (5 bases). The clonotype comes from a young man in good health and CMV-seronegative. Material for sequencing was PBMCs. The CDR3 region is CASSRGAGNYGYTF. CDR3 DNA sequence: TGTGCCAGCAGCCGCGGGGCGGGCAACTATGGCTACACCTTC.